This T cell receptor (beta chain) is from a study of patients and donors after allogeneic stem cell transplantation. TCRdb itself ran the RT-PCR reads through MiXCR, one entry per CDR3 protein. The sample shows 9,000 to 10,000 distinct CDR3 sequences, 5.9% of them seen only once. In this sample, this clonotype is medium-sized. This receptor was taken from a human donor who was either an allogeneic HSCT recipient or a stem cell or donor lymphocyte infusion donor (not recorded which). It is not recorded whose cells these are; they may come from a transplant donor. The sample was blood, either unsorted or a sorted T cell fraction (not recorded which).

The CDR3 loop is CSAFGTDKETQYF. Written as DNA, the CDR3 is TGCAGTGCTTTCGGGACGGATAAAGAGACCCAGTACTTC. V usage is TRBV20-1 and J usage is TRBJ2-5; D tentatively fits TRBD1 or TRBD2 (5 bases each). Trimming shortened V by 5 bases and J by 3 bases, and 13 bases separated the two germline ends. Germline loops: CDR1 DFQATT, CDR2 SNEGSKA (reference sequence). This CDR3 contains 13 residues.